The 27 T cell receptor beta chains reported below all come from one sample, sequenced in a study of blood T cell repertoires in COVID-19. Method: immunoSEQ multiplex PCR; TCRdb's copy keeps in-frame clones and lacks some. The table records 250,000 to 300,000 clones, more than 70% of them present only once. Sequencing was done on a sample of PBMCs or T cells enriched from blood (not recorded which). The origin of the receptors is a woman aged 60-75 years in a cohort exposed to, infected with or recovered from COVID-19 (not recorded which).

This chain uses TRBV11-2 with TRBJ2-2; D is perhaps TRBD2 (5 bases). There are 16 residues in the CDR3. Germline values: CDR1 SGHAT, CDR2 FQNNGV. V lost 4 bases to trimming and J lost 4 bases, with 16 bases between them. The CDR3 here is CASSSLGDWSTGELFF. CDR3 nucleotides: TGTGCCAGCAGCTCGCTGGGAGACTGGAGCACCGGGGAGCTGTTTTTT.

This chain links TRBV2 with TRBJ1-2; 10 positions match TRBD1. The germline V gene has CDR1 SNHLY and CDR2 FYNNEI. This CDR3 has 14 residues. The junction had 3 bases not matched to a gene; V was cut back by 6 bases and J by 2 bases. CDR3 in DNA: TGTGCCAGCAGACCGGGACAGGGGAACTATGGCTACACCTTC. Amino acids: CASRPGQGNYGYTF.

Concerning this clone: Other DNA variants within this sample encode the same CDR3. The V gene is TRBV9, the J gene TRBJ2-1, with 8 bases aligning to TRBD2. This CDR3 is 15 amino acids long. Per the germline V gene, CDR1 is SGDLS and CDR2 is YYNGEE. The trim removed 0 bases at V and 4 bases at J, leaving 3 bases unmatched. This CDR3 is CASSVGTSGYNEQFF. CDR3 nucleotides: TGTGCCAGCAGCGTAGGTACTAGCGGTTACAATGAGCAGTTCTTC.

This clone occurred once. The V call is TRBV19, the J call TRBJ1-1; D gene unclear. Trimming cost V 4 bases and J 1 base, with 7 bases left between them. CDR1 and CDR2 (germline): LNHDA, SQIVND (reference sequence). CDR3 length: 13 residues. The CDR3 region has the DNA TGTGCCAGTAGTACGCCGGGGAACACTGAAGCTTTCTTT. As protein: CASSTPGNTEAFF.

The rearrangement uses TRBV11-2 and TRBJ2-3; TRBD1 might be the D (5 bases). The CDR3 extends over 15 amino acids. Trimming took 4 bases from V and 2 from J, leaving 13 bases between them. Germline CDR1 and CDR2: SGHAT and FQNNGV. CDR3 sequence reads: CASSSLRQYTDTQYF. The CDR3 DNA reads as TGTGCCAGCAGCTCCCTACGACAGTACACAGATACGCAGTATTTT.

CDR3 loop: CASSQGWTGGSPLHF. In DNA, the CDR3 is TGCGCCAGCAGCCAAGGTTGGACAGGGGGTTCACCCCTCCACTTT. The genes are TRBV4-1 and TRBJ1-6; the match to TRBD1 covers 10 bases. V was clipped by 1 base and J by 9 bases; unmatched bases: 3. The germline V gene has CDR1 MGHRA and CDR2 YSYEKL. CDR3 length: 15 amino acids.

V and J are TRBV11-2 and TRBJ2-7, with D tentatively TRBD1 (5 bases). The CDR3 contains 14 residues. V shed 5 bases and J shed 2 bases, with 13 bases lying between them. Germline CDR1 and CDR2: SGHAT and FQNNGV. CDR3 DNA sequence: TGTGCCAGCAGCGTAAGGCCAGGGCCCTACGAGCAGTACTTC. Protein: CASSVRPGPYEQYF. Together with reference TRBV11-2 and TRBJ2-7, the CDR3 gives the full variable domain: EAGVAQSPRYKIIEKRQSVAFWCNPISGHATLYWYQQILGQGPKLLIQFQNNGVVDDSQLPKDRFSAERLKGVDSTLKIQPAKLEDSAVYLCASSVRPGPYEQYFGPGTRLTVT.

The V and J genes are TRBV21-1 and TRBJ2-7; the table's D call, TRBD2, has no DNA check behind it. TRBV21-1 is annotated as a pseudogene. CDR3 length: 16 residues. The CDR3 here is CASSKASGTSGNEQYF. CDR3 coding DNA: TGTGCCAGCAGCAAAGCCTCTGGGACTAGCGGGAACGAGCAGTACTTC.

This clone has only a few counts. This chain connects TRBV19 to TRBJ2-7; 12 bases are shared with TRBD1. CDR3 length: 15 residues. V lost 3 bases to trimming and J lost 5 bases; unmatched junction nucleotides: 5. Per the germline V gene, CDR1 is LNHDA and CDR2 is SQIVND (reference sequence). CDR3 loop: CASSIGGQGANEQYF. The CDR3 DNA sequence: TGTGCCAGTAGTATTGGGGGACAGGGGGCGAACGAGCAGTACTTC. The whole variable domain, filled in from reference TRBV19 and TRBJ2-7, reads DGGITQSPKYLFRKEGQNVTLSCEQNLNHDAMYWYRQDPGQGLRLIYYSQIVNDFQKGDIAEGYSVSREKKESFPLTVTSAQKNPTAFYLCASSIGGQGANEQYFGPGTRLTVT.

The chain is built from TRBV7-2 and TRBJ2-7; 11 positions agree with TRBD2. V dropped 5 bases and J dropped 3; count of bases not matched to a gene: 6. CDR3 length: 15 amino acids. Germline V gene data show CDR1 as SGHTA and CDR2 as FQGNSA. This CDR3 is CASSRPLAGGYEQYF. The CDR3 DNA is TGTGCCAGCAGCCGCCCTCTAGCGGGAGGCTACGAGCAGTACTTC.

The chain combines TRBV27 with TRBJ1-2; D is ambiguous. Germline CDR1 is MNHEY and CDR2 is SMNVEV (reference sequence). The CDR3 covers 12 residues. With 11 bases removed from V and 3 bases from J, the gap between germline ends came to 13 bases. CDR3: CAPGSWDYGYTF. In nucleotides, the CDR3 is TGTGCCCCGGGTTCCTGGGACTATGGCTACACCTTC.

CDR3 in DNA: TGTGCCAGCAGCTCCCGGGATTTGGAGCCCCAGCATTTT. It specifies CASSSRDLEPQHF. V is TRBV7-2 and J is TRBJ1-5; D gene ambiguous. Germline V gene sequence: CDR1 SGHTA, CDR2 FQGNSA. CDR3 length equals 13 residues. V was shortened by 4 bases and J by 8 bases, with 12 bases between the two germline ends. Filled out from reference TRBV7-2 and TRBJ1-5, the complete variable domain reads GAGVSQSPSNKVTEKGKDVELRCDPISGHTALYWYRQSLGQGLEFLIYFQGNSAPDKSGLPSDRFSAERTGGSVSTLTIQRTQQEDSAVYLCASSSRDLEPQHFGDGTRLSIL.

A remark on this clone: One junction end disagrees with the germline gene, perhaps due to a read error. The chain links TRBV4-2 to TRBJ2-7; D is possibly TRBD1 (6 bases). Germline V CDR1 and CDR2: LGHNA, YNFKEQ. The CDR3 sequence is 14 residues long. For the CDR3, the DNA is TGTGCCAGCAGCAAAGAGACAGGACCCTACGAGCAGTACTTC. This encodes CASSKETGPYEQYF.

The CDR3 is CASSDERTGPYNEQFF. DNA of the CDR3: TGTGCCAGCAGTGACGAACGGACAGGTCCCTACAATGAGCAGTTCTTC. The chain has TRBV28 and TRBJ2-1, with 7 bases that match TRBD1. From germline, CDR1 is MDHEN and CDR2 SYDVKM. The CDR3 has 16 residues. V lost 5 bases to trimming and J lost 2 bases; unmatched junction nucleotides: 9.

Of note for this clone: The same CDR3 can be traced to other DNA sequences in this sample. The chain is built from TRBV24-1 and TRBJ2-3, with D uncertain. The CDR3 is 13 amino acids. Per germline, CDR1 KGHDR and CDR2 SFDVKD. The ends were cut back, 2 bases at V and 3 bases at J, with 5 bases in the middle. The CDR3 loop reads CATSDSYTDTQYF. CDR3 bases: TGTGCCACCAGTGATTCCTATACAGATACGCAGTATTTT.

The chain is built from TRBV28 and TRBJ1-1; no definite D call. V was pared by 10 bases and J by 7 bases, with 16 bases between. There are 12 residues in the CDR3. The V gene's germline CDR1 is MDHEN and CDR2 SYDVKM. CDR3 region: CATRSEYVEAFF. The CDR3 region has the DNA TGTGCCACCCGGAGTGAGTACGTTGAAGCTTTCTTT.

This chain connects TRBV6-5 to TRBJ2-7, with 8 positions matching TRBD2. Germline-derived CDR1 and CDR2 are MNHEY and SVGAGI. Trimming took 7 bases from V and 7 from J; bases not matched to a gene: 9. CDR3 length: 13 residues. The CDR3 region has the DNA TGTGCCAGCAAATTTACGGGAGGGCTTGAGCAGTACTTC. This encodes CASKFTGGLEQYF.

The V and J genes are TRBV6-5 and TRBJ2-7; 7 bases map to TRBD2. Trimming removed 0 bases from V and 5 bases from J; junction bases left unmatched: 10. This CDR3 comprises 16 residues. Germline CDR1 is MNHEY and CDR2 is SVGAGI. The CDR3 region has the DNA TGTGCCAGCAGTTACTCCCTGGGGGGGGAGGTGGACGAGCAGTACTTC. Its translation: CASSYSLGGEVDEQYF.

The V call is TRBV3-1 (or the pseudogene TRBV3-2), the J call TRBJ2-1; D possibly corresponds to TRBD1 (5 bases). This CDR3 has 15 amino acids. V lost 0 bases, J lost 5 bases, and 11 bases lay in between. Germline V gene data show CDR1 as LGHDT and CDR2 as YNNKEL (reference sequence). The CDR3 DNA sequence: TGTGCCAGCAGCCAAGATAACAGGCCTAACAATGAGCAGTTCTTC. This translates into CASSQDNRPNNEQFF.

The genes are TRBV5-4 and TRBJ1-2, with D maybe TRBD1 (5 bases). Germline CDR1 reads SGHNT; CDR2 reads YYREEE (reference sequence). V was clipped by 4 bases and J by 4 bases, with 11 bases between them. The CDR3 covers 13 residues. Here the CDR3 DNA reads TGTGCCAGCAGCGGAGGGGTGACCTATGGCTACACCTTC. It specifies CASSGGVTYGYTF.

CDR3 DNA: TGTGCCAGCAGCTTAGAAACAGGGGAGAACACTGAAGCTTTCTTT. It specifies CASSLETGENTEAFF. The rearrangement uses TRBV7-9 and TRBJ1-1; 7 bases agree with TRBD1. The germline CDR1 and CDR2 sequences are SEHNR and FQNEAQ (reference sequence). The CDR3 loop spans 15 amino acids. The V segment lost 1 base and the J segment 1 base; nucleotides outside the gene matches: 3.

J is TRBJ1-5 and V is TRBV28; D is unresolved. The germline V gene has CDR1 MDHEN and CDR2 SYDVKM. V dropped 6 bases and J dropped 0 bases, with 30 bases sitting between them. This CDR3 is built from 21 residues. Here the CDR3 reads CASSFNPLDVGMVDSNQPQHF. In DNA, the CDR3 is TGTGCCAGCAGCTTTAACCCCCTTGATGTCGGGATGGTAGATAGCAATCAGCCCCAGCATTTT.

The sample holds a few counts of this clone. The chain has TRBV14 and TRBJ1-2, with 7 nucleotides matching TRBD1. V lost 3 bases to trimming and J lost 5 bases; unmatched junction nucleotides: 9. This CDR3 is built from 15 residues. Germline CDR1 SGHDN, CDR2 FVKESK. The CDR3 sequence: CASSHHTRTGYGYTF. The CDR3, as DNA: TGTGCCAGCAGCCACCATACCCGGACAGGATATGGCTACACCTTC.

CDR3: CASDDRGALPNYGYTF. The DNA of the CDR3 is TGTGCCAGCGACGACAGGGGGGCCCTCCCTAACTATGGCTACACCTTC. V and J are TRBV2 and TRBJ1-2, with 9 positions matching TRBD1. The J segment lost 0 bases and the V segment lost 8 bases, leaving 10 bases of the junction unmatched. Per the germline V gene, CDR1 is SNHLY and CDR2 is FYNNEI. The CDR3 covers 16 residues.

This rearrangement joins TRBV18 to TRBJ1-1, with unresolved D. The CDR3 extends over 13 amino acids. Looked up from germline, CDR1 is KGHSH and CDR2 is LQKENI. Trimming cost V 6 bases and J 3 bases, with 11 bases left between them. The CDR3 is CASSQLGDTEAFF. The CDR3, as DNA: TGTGCCAGCTCCCAGCTAGGCGACACTGAAGCTTTCTTT.

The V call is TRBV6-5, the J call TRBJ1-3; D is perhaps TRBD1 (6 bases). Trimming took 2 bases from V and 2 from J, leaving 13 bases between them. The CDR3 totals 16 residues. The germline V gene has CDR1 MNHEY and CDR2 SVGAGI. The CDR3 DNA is TGTGCCAGCAGTTACACCCTCAGGGGAGCTGGAAACACCATATATTTT. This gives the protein CASSYTLRGAGNTIYF.

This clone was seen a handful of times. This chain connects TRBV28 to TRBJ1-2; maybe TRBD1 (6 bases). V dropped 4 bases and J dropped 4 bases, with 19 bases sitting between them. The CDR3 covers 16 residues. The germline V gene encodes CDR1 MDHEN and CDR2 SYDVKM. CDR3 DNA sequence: TGTGCCAGCAGTTCTACCACAGGGAGAGTATCCTATGGCTACACCTTC. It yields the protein CASSSTTGRVSYGYTF.